Listed below are T cell receptor beta chains from one sample, sequenced in a study of response to subunit inactivated influenza vaccine. TCRdb passed the RT-PCR reads through MiXCR, listing each CDR3 protein once. Seen here are about 520,000 distinct CDR3 sequences, around 25% observed once, and the top ten hold over 1.5%. The sample in question was CD4+ T cells sorted from PBMCs, obtained about 5 days after vaccination. These receptors were taken from a man aged 45-65 years who received an inactivated influenza vaccine. Each CDR3 is given with its conserved first and last residue. Fields, in order: clone size, J gene, V gene, D gene, CDR3 protein, CDR3 DNA. The D gene is left open where the match is weak. Clone size is not always given. Where it is, it says once, few, many or a class for expanded clones.

size: NA; J: TRBJ2-7; V: TRBV10-3; D: NA; CDR3: CAISEEAETYEQYF; DNA: TGTGCCATCAGTGAAGAAGCGGAGACCTACGAGCAGTACTTC
size: NA; J: TRBJ2-5; V: TRBV15; D: NA; CDR3: CATSWSRKETQYF; DNA: TGTGCCACCAGCTGGAGTAGAAAAGAGACCCAGTACTTC
size: NA; J: TRBJ1-1; V: TRBV7-2; D: NA; CDR3: CASSFTFVNTEAFF; DNA: TGTGCCAGCAGCTTTACCTTTGTGAACACTGAAGCTTTCTTT
size: few; J: TRBJ1-6; V: TRBV5-6; D: TRBD1; CDR3: CASSLQGLYNSPLHF; DNA: TGTGCCAGCAGCTTACAGGGGCTCTATAATTCACCCCTCCACTTT
size: few; J: TRBJ2-5; V: TRBV20-1; D: NA; CDR3: CSVRRRTLETQYF; DNA: TGCAGTGTTAGACGGAGGACTCTGGAGACCCAGTACTTC
size: NA; J: TRBJ2-2; V: TRBV2; D: NA; CDR3: CASSRLSAGELFF; DNA: TGTGCCAGCAGTAGGCTGTCAGCCGGGGAGCTGTTTTTT
size: many; J: TRBJ1-2; V: TRBV14; D: NA; CDR3: CASRPRGARGYTF; DNA: TGTGCCAGCAGACCTCGAGGGGCGCGGGGCTACACCTTC
size: NA; J: TRBJ2-1; V: TRBV12-3/TRBV12-4; D: TRBD2; CDR3: CASSVWTSGLYNEQFF; DNA: TGTGCCAGCAGTGTATGGACTAGCGGACTCTACAATGAGCAGTTCTTC
size: NA; J: TRBJ1-3; V: TRBV11-2; D: NA; CDR3: CASSPGGGGNTIYF; DNA: TGTGCCAGCAGCCCCGGTGGAGGGGGAAACACCATATATTTT
size: NA; J: TRBJ2-4; V: TRBV10-3; D: NA; CDR3: CAISEPGRKAKNIQYF; DNA: TGTGCCATCAGCGAACCGGGACGGAAAGCCAAAAACATTCAGTACTTC
size: NA; J: TRBJ1-3; V: TRBV30; D: NA; CDR3: CAWRFGGNTIYF; DNA: TGTGCCTGGAGATTTGGCGGAAACACCATATATTTT
size: NA; J: TRBJ1-5; V: TRBV7-2; D: NA; CDR3: CASSLGPLPYDQPQHF; DNA: TGTGCCAGCAGCTTAGGCCCGCTCCCGTACGATCAGCCCCAGCATTTT
size: NA; J: TRBJ2-7; V: TRBV4-3; D: TRBD2; CDR3: CASSQEVGGGAEQYF; DNA: TGCGCCAGCAGCCAAGAGGTTGGCGGGGGTGCAGAGCAGTACTTC
size: NA; J: TRBJ2-5; V: TRBV27; D: NA; CDR3: CASSLYGTQQETQYF; DNA: TGTGCCAGCAGTTTATACGGGACACAACAAGAGACCCAGTACTTC
size: NA; J: TRBJ2-5; V: TRBV5-4; D: TRBD1; CDR3: CASSLAGQGKETQYF; DNA: TGTGCCAGCAGCTTGGCCGGACAGGGAAAAGAGACCCAGTACTTC
size: NA; J: TRBJ1-5; V: TRBV7-9; D: NA; CDR3: CASSLGGFQPQHF; DNA: TGTGCCAGCAGCTTAGGGGGGTTCCAGCCCCAGCATTTT
size: NA; J: TRBJ2-5; V: TRBV20-1; D: TRBD2; CDR3: CSARLAGFQETQYF; DNA: TGCAGTGCTAGACTAGCGGGGTTCCAAGAGACCCAGTACTTC
size: few; J: TRBJ2-3; V: TRBV20-1; D: NA; CDR3: CSARPPGKGTDTQYF; DNA: TGCAGTGCTAGACCCCCAGGGAAGGGCACAGATACGCAGTATTTT
size: few; J: TRBJ2-3; V: TRBV7-2; D: NA; CDR3: CASSAMATASTDTQYF; DNA: TGTGCCAGCAGCGCCATGGCTACCGCTAGCACAGATACGCAGTATTTT
size: NA; J: TRBJ2-3; V: TRBV7-2; D: NA; CDR3: CASGFLVVSTDTQYF; DNA: TGTGCCAGCGGCTTCTTGGTAGTAAGCACAGATACGCAGTATTTT
size: NA; J: TRBJ2-6; V: TRBV7-9; D: NA; CDR3: CASSSLRGRPGANVLTF; DNA: TGTGCCAGCAGCTCCCTAAGGGGTCGACCGGGGGCCAACGTCCTGACTTTC
size: NA; J: TRBJ2-2; V: TRBV12-5; D: NA; CDR3: CASGLVQGGRTTGELFF; DNA: TGTGCTAGTGGTTTGGTACAGGGCGGGCGAACTACCGGGGAGCTGTTTTTT
size: NA; J: TRBJ2-7; V: TRBV7-2; D: TRBD1; CDR3: CASRLGQGGPPLYF; DNA: TGTGCCAGCAGATTGGGACAGGGGGGCCCCCCCTTGTACTTC
size: few; J: TRBJ2-5; V: TRBV5-1; D: TRBD2; CDR3: CASSLGIAGGQETQYF; DNA: TGCGCCAGCAGCTTGGGAATAGCGGGAGGCCAAGAGACCCAGTACTTC
size: few; J: TRBJ1-2; V: TRBV7-2; D: NA; CDR3: CASSTLYGYTF; DNA: TGTGCCAGCAGCACCCTCTATGGCTACACCTTC
size: NA; J: TRBJ2-7; V: TRBV5-1; D: NA; CDR3: CASSLDSVYDEQYF; DNA: TGCGCCAGCAGCTTGGACAGCGTATATGACGAGCAGTACTTC
size: NA; J: TRBJ2-7; V: TRBV11-2; D: TRBD2; CDR3: CASSQRTSGGYEQYF; DNA: TGTGCCAGCAGTCAAAGGACTAGCGGGGGCTACGAGCAGTACTTC
size: few; J: TRBJ2-3; V: TRBV9; D: TRBD2; CDR3: CASSLLASGSTDTQYF; DNA: TGTGCCAGCAGCTTGCTGGCTAGCGGCAGCACAGATACGCAGTATTTT
size: few; J: TRBJ2-1; V: TRBV14; D: TRBD1; CDR3: CASRGQGTNEQFF; DNA: TGTGCCAGCAGGGGACAGGGGACCAATGAGCAGTTCTTC
size: NA; J: TRBJ2-7; V: TRBV20-1; D: TRBD1; CDR3: CSATTTGVDYEQYF; DNA: TGCAGTGCCACCACAACAGGGGTTGACTACGAGCAGTACTTC
size: NA; J: TRBJ2-5; V: TRBV5-4; D: TRBD2; CDR3: CASSSGSSPQETQYF; DNA: TGTGCCAGCAGCAGCGGGAGTAGTCCGCAAGAGACCCAGTACTTC
size: NA; J: TRBJ2-7; V: TRBV7-9; D: NA; CDR3: CASSLMSRGEQYF; DNA: TGTGCCAGCAGCTTAATGTCCCGGGGCGAGCAGTACTTC
size: NA; J: TRBJ1-2; V: TRBV12-3/TRBV12-4; D: NA; CDR3: CASSPYRDGYTF; DNA: TGTGCCAGCAGCCCATACAGGGACGGCTACACCTTC
size: NA; J: TRBJ2-4; V: TRBV6-6; D: NA; CDR3: CASSYSGPPYF; DNA: TGTGCCAGCAGTTACTCTGGCCCCCCGTACTTC
size: few; J: TRBJ2-1; V: TRBV20-1; D: NA; CDR3: CSASGGYNEQFF; DNA: TGCAGTGCTAGCGGGGGCTACAATGAGCAGTTCTTC
size: NA; J: TRBJ2-1; V: TRBV28; D: NA; CDR3: CASSPSAGNEQFF; DNA: TGTGCCAGCAGCCCCTCCGCGGGCAATGAGCAGTTCTTC
size: few; J: TRBJ2-7; V: TRBV10-3; D: TRBD2; CDR3: CAISESSGTVSYEQYF; DNA: TGTGCCATCAGTGAGTCGAGCGGGACTGTATCCTACGAGCAGTACTTC
size: few; J: TRBJ2-7; V: TRBV29-1; D: NA; CDR3: CSVALNRAYEQYF; DNA: TGCAGCGTTGCACTTAACAGGGCCTACGAGCAGTACTTC
size: few; J: TRBJ2-2; V: TRBV6-5; D: NA; CDR3: CASSYLDAAGELFF; DNA: TGTGCCAGCAGTTACCTGGACGCCGCCGGGGAGCTGTTTTTT
size: few; J: TRBJ2-1; V: TRBV29-1; D: NA; CDR3: CSGTASYNEQFF; DNA: TGCAGCGGCACAGCGTCCTACAATGAGCAGTTCTTC
size: few; J: TRBJ2-7; V: TRBV7-2; D: NA; CDR3: CASSASAGSSYEQYF; DNA: TGTGCCAGCAGCGCTTCTGCGGGGTCCTCCTACGAGCAGTACTTC
size: NA; J: TRBJ1-2; V: TRBV5-5; D: NA; CDR3: CASSLRQLMGYGYTF; DNA: TGTGCCAGCAGCTTGAGACAGCTTATGGGGTATGGCTACACCTTC
size: NA; J: TRBJ2-6; V: TRBV12-3/TRBV12-4; D: NA; CDR3: CASSLWGAGANVLTF; DNA: TGTGCCAGCAGTTTGTGGGGGGCTGGGGCCAACGTCCTGACTTTC
size: NA; J: TRBJ1-4; V: TRBV4-1; D: NA; CDR3: CASSPPGQTNEKLFF; DNA: TGCGCCAGCAGCCCACCGGGACAAACTAATGAAAAACTGTTTTTT
size: many; J: TRBJ1-2; V: TRBV20-1; D: NA; CDR3: CSARDGHRHGYTF; DNA: TGCAGTGCGCGGGACGGCCACCGTCATGGCTACACCTTC
size: NA; J: TRBJ2-1; V: TRBV24-1; D: TRBD2; CDR3: CATSGGARGGRSYNEQFF; DNA: TGTGCCACCAGTGGCGGCGCGCGGGGGGGCCGGTCCTACAATGAGCAGTTCTTC